What follows is one TCR beta chain and its context. The sample belongs to a study of control samples from healthy donors and cancer patients. The table came from immunoSEQ multiplex PCR; TCRdb's copy has only in-frame clones and leaves some out. Of roughly 170,000 clones in the sample, roughly 92% are singletons; the top ten hold around 1.3%. Specimen: blood. The source is a woman under 30 in good health.

CDR3 sequence reads: CASSDLQATNSPLHF. CDR3 coding DNA: TGCGCCAGCAGTGATCTACAGGCTACCAATTCACCCCTCCACTTT. J is TRBJ1-6 and V is TRBV10-2, with D possibly TRBD1 on 5 matching bases. Germline V CDR1 and CDR2: WSHSY, SAAADI. The CDR3 is 15 amino acids. V was pared by 3 bases and J by 7 bases, with 13 bases between.